There are many counts of the clone carrying this TCR beta chain. RNA transcripts gave rise to amplified TCR beta CDR3 regions. A first-round RT-PCR of the TCR CDR3 used the HTBI primer set. Each CDR3 protein gets one entry after TCRdb re-called the multiplex PCR reads with MiXCR. The sample consists of a few hundred thousand distinct CDR3 sequences, approximately 15% of them appearing once. V gave up 3 bases and J gave up 5 bases, with 5 bases separating them. Germline CDR1 SGHTA, CDR2 FQGNSA. CDR3 length equals 12 residues. The data originate from a study of T cells in Graves' hyperthyroidism and ophthalmopathy.

The source is a woman aged 40 to 49 with Graves' hyperthyroidism. The V call is TRBV7-2, the J call TRBJ2-1; the D is unclear. Sequencing used blood. The CDR3 spells CASSFPDNEQFF. In nucleotides, the CDR3 is TGTGCCAGCAGCTTCCCAGACAATGAGCAGTTCTTC.